This T cell receptor beta chain was captured by sequencing in a study of T cell changes during pregnancy in multiple sclerosis (dated by TCRdb to between 2018 and 2020). For the study in its entirety: In women with multiple sclerosis, the researchers looked at how the T cell repertoire shifted as pregnancy progressed.

In the case of this clone: It lacks a known antigen. Base qualities were left out, and no much larger clone turns up one base away.

Libraries were prepared through the immunoSEQ multiplex PCR assay. The table comes from immuneACCESS by way of TCRdb, which keeps in-frame sequences with V and J called. Part of the clones is missing from these tables; in studies checked, under half for an unresolved V gene and the rest for unknown reasons. The sample data list 15,000 or so clones, and 85% to 95% of these were observed just once. The ten largest clones represent approximately 3% of the sample. Specimen: peripheral blood, collected in the second trimester of pregnancy. The sequence was collected from a female donor in good health, enrolled as a control in a pregnancy study.

DNA sequence: TGTGCCAGCAGCCCAGGGTCGACGGGAGACTATGGCTACACCTTC. This yields the protein CASSPGSTGDYGYTF. Rearrangement joined TRBV7-9 to TRBJ1-2; the D region possibly corresponds to TRBD1 (5 bases align). According to the germline V gene (reference sequence), CDR1 reads SEHNR and CDR2 reads FQNEAQ. The CDR3 measures 15 amino acids from cysteine to phenylalanine. Only the CDR3 DNA is retained, 45 bases long and in frame from the first base. V is cut by 5 bases and J by 3 bases, and the space between the germline ends is 16 bases.